This T cell receptor beta chain comes out of a study of blood T cell repertoires in COVID-19. Study as a whole: T cells, B-cell-depleted T cells, or PBMCs supplied cDNA or gDNA.

This clone was seen a single time. Sequencing used immunoSEQ multiplex PCR; TCRdb keeps in-frame clones, though not all of them. This sample has 76,000 or so clones, with about 80% found just once. The CDR3 length is 15 residues. V was cut by 4 bases and J by 7 bases, with 14 bases left in between. Germline V gene data show CDR1 as MRHNA and CDR2 as SNTAGT. Sequencing input: peripheral blood. The chain carries TRBV6-4 and TRBJ1-6; possible D gene TRBD1, 5 bases. The clonotype originates from a man over 45 with acute or convalescent COVID-19. Here the CDR3 reads CASSVAQDGNSPLHF. The CDR3 nucleotides are TGTGCCAGCAGTGTCGCACAGGACGGCAATTCACCCCTCCACTTT.